The T cell receptor beta chain under discussion was sequenced for a study of cytomegalovirus exposure and HLA in healthy donors. At the level of the study: An analysis done earlier identified approximately 120 million unique TCR beta sequences from about 180 million T cells. Findings and caveats of the study: The listing of 150 or so TCR beta chains classed them as cytomegalovirus-associated.

The CDR3 totals 15 residues. In this sample, this clone turned up once. No antigen is known for it. Use of 60 Vbeta and 13 Jbeta primers characterized the PCR. The assay was immunoSEQ multiplex PCR, and TCRdb's table has in-frame clones only and misses some. The sample carries 130,000 or so clones, 77% recorded once. The sample was PBMCs. V gene TRBV21-1 combines with J gene TRBJ2-1; the table names TRBD1, a call not compared with the DNA. TRBV21-1 is given as a pseudogene. The sequence derives from a female donor in good health and CMV-seronegative. The CDR3 loop reads CASRERQGDYNEQFF. The CDR3 DNA reads TGTGCCAGCAGAGAACGACAGGGGGACTACAATGAGCAGTTCTTC.